The next 13 T cell receptor beta chains were all read from a single sample in a study of control samples from healthy donors and cancer patients. Sequencing was performed with immunoSEQ multiplex PCR; in TCRdb, only in-frame clones are kept and a portion is missing. In the table there are tens of thousands of clones, more than 80% of which are singletons. Sequencing used PBMCs. The receptor source for this set is a man aged 55 to 70 with head and neck cancer.

The chain links TRBV11-3 to TRBJ2-1, with unresolved D. Germline CDR1 is SGHNT and CDR2 is YENEEA. Between the trimmed V and J ends, which lost 0 bases and 7 bases, there was a span of 16 bases. This CDR3 region has 16 residues. CDR3 nucleotides: TGTGCCAGCAGCTTAGATGGGCCGGGCCTGGGGAATGAGCAGTTCTTC. This gives the protein CASSLDGPGLGNEQFF.

In DNA form, the CDR3 reads TGCAGCGCTGAGGTCCTCGGCCGTGGAAACACCATATATTTT. This translates into CSAEVLGRGNTIYF. V and J are TRBV29-1 and TRBJ1-3; D remains ambiguous. The ends were cut back, 7 bases at V and 3 bases at J, with 16 bases in the middle. Germline values: CDR1 SQVTM, CDR2 ANQGSEA. The CDR3 totals 14 residues.

Here the CDR3 DNA reads TGTGCCAGCAGTGAAGGGACTATCCAAGAGACCCAGTACTTC. Its translation: CASSEGTIQETQYF. V is TRBV6-1 and J is TRBJ2-5, with D possibly being TRBD2 (6 bases). This CDR3 spans 14 amino acids. The germline V gene has CDR1 MNHNS and CDR2 SASEGT. V was trimmed by 1 base and J by 1 base, leaving 7 bases between them.

This chain links TRBV20-1 with TRBJ2-5; 9 bases align to TRBD2. Germline V gene sequence: CDR1 DFQATT, CDR2 SNEGSKA (reference sequence). Unmatched junction bases numbered 5, after V lost 3 bases and J lost 0 bases. This CDR3 has 15 amino acids. This CDR3 reads CSASSASGNQETQYF. The DNA of the CDR3 is TGCAGTGCTAGTTCGGCTAGCGGGAACCAAGAGACCCAGTACTTC.

This chain connects TRBV20-1 to TRBJ1-1; TRBD1 aligns across 7 bases. Germline V gene lookup returns CDR1 DFQATT and CDR2 SNEGSKA (reference sequence). Trimming took 6 bases from V and 10 from J; bases not matched to a gene: 8. The CDR3 runs 11 residues. The CDR3 nucleotides read TGCAGTGCAAAGGGGGCGGGAGGAGCTTTCTTT. As protein: CSAKGAGGAFF.

V is TRBV6-5 and J is TRBJ1-1, with D possibly TRBD1 on 6 matching bases. The CDR3 spans 14 residues. CDR1 and CDR2 (germline): MNHEY, SVGAGI. Between the trimmed V and J ends, which lost 2 bases and 1 base, there was a span of 8 bases. The CDR3: CASSYAGANTEAFF. CDR3 sequence (DNA): TGTGCCAGCAGTTACGCAGGGGCGAACACTGAAGCTTTCTTT.

This clone appeared once. The rearrangement uses TRBV5-5 and TRBJ2-2; 9 bases agree with TRBD2. CDR1 and CDR2 from the germline V gene are SGHKS and YYEKEE (reference sequence). J lost 4 bases, V lost 3 bases, and 7 bases had no gene match. The CDR3 consists of 16 residues. CDR3 sequence: CASSSDRAGGTGELFF. The CDR3 DNA is TGTGCCAGCAGCTCCGACCGAGCGGGAGGCACCGGGGAGCTGTTTTTT.

The genes are TRBV23-1 and TRBJ2-7, with a weak D call TRBD1 (5 bases). TRBV23-1 is treated as an ORF (open reading frame) with a function not yet certain. V lost 4 bases and J lost 3, with 13 bases in between. This CDR3 is built from 14 residues. The CDR3 reads CASSLGHPNYEQYV. The CDR3 DNA follows: TGCGCCAGCAGTCTCGGACACCCTAACTACGAGCAGTACGTC.

This clone was recorded once. The V gene is TRBV30, the J gene TRBJ2-2; D is unclear. Trimming shortened V by 5 bases and J by 11 bases, and 12 bases separated the two germline ends. Germline lookup yields CDR1 GTSNPN and CDR2 SVGIG (reference sequence). CDR3 size: 11 residues. The CDR3 sequence is CAWVGSPELFF. CDR3 DNA sequence: TGTGCCTGGGTCGGCTCCCCCGAGCTGTTTTTT. The entire variable domain, with the rest obtained from reference TRBV30 and TRBJ2-2, is as follows: SQTIHQWPATLVQPVGSPLSLECTVEGTSNPNLYWYRQAAGRGLQLLFYSVGIGQISSEVPQNLSASRPQDRQFILSSKKLLLSDSGFYLCAWVGSPELFFGEGSRLTVL.

V gene TRBV14 combines with J gene TRBJ1-6; the D gene is possibly TRBD1 (5 bases). Trimming shortened V by 2 bases and J by 7 bases, and 12 bases separated the two germline ends. Germline CDR1 reads SGHDN; CDR2 reads FVKESK. The CDR3 extends over 15 amino acids. The CDR3 DNA reads TGTGCCAGCAGCCAAAGGGGATTAGGAAATTCACCCCTCCACTTT. Its protein product is CASSQRGLGNSPLHF.

This clone was seen only a few times. This chain connects TRBV27 to TRBJ1-2; D possibly corresponds to TRBD1 (5 bases). Germline CDR1 reads MNHEY; CDR2 reads SMNVEV (reference sequence). Between the trimmed V and J ends, which lost 0 bases and 6 bases, there was a span of 8 bases. The CDR3 has 13 residues. Here the CDR3 reads CASSLSGGDGYTF. The CDR3 DNA reads as TGTGCCAGCAGTTTATCTGGGGGGGATGGCTACACCTTC.

The chain combines TRBV19 with TRBJ1-1; no firm D call. Germline V gene data show CDR1 as LNHDA and CDR2 as SQIVND (reference sequence). There are 15 residues in the CDR3. V was shortened by 6 bases and J by 1 base, with 15 bases between the two germline ends. The CDR3 DNA reads as TGTGCCAGTAGCTATCTGGGCAGGCCGAACACTGAAGCTTTCTTT. As protein: CASSYLGRPNTEAFF.

The chain employs TRBV7-9 and TRBJ1-6; D call uncertain. CDR1 SEHNR and CDR2 FQNEAQ come from the germline V gene (reference sequence). The CDR3 contains 14 residues. V lost 5 bases to trimming and J lost 14 bases, with 19 bases between them. CDR3 DNA: TGTGCCAGCAGCGGGGATTACCAAGACGCGGCCCTCCACTTT. Its translation: CASSGDYQDAALHF. Filled out from reference TRBV7-9 and TRBJ1-6, the complete variable domain reads DTGVSQNPRHKITKRGQNVTFRCDPISEHNRLYWYRQTLGQGPEFLTYFQNEAQLEKSRLLSDRFSAERPKGSFSTLEIQRTEQGDSAMYLCASSGDYQDAALHFGNGTRLTVT.